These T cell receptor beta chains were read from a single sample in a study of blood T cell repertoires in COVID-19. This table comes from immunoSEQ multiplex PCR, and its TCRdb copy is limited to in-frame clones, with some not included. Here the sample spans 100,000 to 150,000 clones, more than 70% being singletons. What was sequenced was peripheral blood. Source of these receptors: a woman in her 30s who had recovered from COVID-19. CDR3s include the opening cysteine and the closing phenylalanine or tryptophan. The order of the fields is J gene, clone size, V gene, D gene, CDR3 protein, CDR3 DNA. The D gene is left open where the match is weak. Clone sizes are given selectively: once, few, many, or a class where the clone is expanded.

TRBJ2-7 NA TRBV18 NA CASSPDRSIHEQYF TGTGCCAGCTCCCCTGACAGGTCAATCCACGAGCAGTACTTC
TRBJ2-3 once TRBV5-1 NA CASSFGGTTDTQYF TGCGCCAGCAGCTTTGGCGGTACCACAGATACGCAGTATTTT
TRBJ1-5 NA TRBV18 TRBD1 CASSPKGQDNQPQHF TGTGCCAGCTCACCGAAAGGACAGGACAATCAGCCCCAGCATTTT
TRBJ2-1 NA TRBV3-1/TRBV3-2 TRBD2 CASSQDLTSGSYNEQFF TGTGCCAGCAGCCAAGACTTGACTAGCGGCTCCTACAATGAGCAGTTCTTC
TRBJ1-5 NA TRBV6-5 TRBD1 CASSRTGRDQPQHF TGTGCCAGCAGTCGGACAGGGCGTGATCAGCCCCAGCATTTT
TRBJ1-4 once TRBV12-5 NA CASGTEGLAEKLFF TGTGCTAGTGGTACGGAGGGGCTCGCTGAAAAACTGTTTTTT
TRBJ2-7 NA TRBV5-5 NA CASSLIGLTTYEQYF TGTGCCAGCAGCTTAATAGGACTAACAACCTACGAGCAGTACTTC
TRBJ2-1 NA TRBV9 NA CASSVVTGNEQFF TGTGCCAGCAGCGTAGTGACGGGCAATGAGCAGTTCTTC
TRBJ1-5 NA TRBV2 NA CASKAVNNQPQHF TGTGCCAGCAAGGCGGTTAACAATCAGCCCCAGCATTTT
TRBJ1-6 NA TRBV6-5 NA CASRSGTHNSPLHF TGTGCCAGCAGGTCCGGGACTCATAATTCACCCCTCCACTTT
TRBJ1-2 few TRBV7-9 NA CASSLGPGQPGF TGTGCCAGCAGCTTAGGGCCTGGACAGCCCGGCTTC
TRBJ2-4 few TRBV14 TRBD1 CASSQETGTGRVVVAKNIQYF TGTGCCAGCAGCCAAGAAACCGGGACAGGGAGGGTGGTAGTAGCCAAAAACATTCAGTACTTC
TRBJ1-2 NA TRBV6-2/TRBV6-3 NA CASSYSVQGDYGYTF TGTGCCAGCAGTTACTCCGTCCAGGGCGATTATGGCTACACCTTC
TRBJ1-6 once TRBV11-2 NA CASSLTDSYNSPLHF TGTGCCAGCAGCTTAACTGACTCCTATAATTCACCCCTCCACTTT
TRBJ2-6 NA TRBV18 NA CASSPVTGSVNSGANVLTF TGTGCCAGCTCCCCGGTTACAGGTTCGGTCAACTCTGGGGCCAACGTCCTGACTTTC
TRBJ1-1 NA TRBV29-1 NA CSVDQGIGTEAFF TGCAGCGTGGACCAGGGTATCGGCACTGAAGCTTTCTTT
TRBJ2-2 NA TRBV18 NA CASSPTLSKPTGELFF TGTGCCAGCTCACCAACCCTAAGCAAACCCACCGGGGAGCTGTTTTTT
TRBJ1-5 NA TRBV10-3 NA CAIRGDTNQPQHF TGTGCCATCAGGGGGGACACCAATCAGCCCCAGCATTTT
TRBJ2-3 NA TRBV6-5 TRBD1 CASSGQPGDTQYF TGTGCCAGCTCGGGACAGCCCGGAGATACGCAGTATTTT
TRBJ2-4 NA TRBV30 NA CAWSGQNIQYF TGTGCCTGGAGTGGGCAAAACATTCAGTACTTC
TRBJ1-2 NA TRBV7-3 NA CASSFSSASQGGSSGYTF TGTGCCAGCAGCTTCTCGTCGGCCTCCCAGGGTGGTTCGAGTGGCTACACCTTC
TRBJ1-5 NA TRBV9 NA CASSVGGAGQPQHF TGTGCCAGCAGCGTAGGAGGAGCTGGCCAGCCCCAGCATTTT
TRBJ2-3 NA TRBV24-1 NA CATSAGSTDTQYF TGTGCCACCAGTGCGGGGAGCACAGATACGCAGTATTTT
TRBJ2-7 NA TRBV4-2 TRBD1 CASSQQGADEQYF TGTGCCAGCAGCCAACAGGGGGCCGACGAGCAGTACTTC
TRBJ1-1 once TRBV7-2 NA CASSNTRRDTEAFF TGTGCCAGCAGCAATACGCGGCGGGACACTGAAGCTTTCTTT
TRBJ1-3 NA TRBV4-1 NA CASSVGGSGNTIYF TGCGCCAGCAGCGTAGGGGGTTCTGGAAACACCATATATTTT
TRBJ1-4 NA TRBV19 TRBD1 CASSFNRDRATNEKLFF TGTGCCAGTAGTTTCAACCGGGACAGGGCAACTAATGAAAAACTGTTTTTT
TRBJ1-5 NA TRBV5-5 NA CASSLEWGGPQHF TGTGCCAGCAGCTTGGAGTGGGGGGGTCCCCAGCATTTT
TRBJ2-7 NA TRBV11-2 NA CASSFLARTPYEQYF TGTGCCAGCAGTTTTCTAGCGAGAACGCCCTACGAGCAGTACTTC
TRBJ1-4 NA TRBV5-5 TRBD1 CASSSSRTGGGEKLFF TGTGCCAGCAGCTCATCACGGACAGGGGGTGGAGAAAAACTGTTTTTT
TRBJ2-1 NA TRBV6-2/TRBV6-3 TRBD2 CASSSRAGGGNEQFF TGTGCCAGCAGTTCCCGAGCGGGAGGTGGCAATGAGCAGTTCTTC
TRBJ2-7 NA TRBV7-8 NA CASSPRSSSYEQYF TGTGCCAGCAGCCCGAGATCGAGCTCCTACGAGCAGTACTTC
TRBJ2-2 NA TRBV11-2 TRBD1 CASRRDRNTGELFF TGTGCCAGCAGACGGGACAGGAACACCGGGGAGCTGTTTTTT
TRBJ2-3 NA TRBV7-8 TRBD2 CASSLVMKAGVLTDTQYF TGTGCCAGCAGCTTAGTGATGAAAGCGGGAGTCCTCACAGATACGCAGTATTTT
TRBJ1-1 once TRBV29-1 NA CSAGLGGSTEAFF TGCAGCGCTGGGCTGGGGGGGAGCACTGAAGCTTTCTTT
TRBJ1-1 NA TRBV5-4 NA CASSLEDTAGTEAFF TGTGCCAGCAGCTTGGAAGACACAGCGGGCACTGAAGCTTTCTTT
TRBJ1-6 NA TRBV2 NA CASSGDIKEYNSPLHF TGTGCCAGCAGTGGGGACATCAAGGAGTATAATTCACCCCTCCACTTT
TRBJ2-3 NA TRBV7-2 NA CASSLPSYRASTDTQYF TGTGCCAGCAGCCTCCCCTCCTACCGCGCGAGCACAGATACGCAGTATTTT
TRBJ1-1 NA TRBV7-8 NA CASSRPGTEAFF TGTGCCAGCAGCCGCCCAGGGACTGAAGCTTTCTTT
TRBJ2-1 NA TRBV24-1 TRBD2 CATSDGGLAGYNEQFF TGTGCCACCAGTGATGGGGGACTAGCGGGCTACAATGAGCAGTTCTTC
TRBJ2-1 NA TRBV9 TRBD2 CASSVEVWASGRGGEQFF TGTGCCAGCAGCGTAGAAGTTTGGGCTAGCGGGAGGGGGGGTGAGCAGTTCTTC
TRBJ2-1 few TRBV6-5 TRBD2 CASRPGLERYNEQFF TGTGCCAGCAGGCCGGGACTAGAACGTTACAATGAGCAGTTCTTC
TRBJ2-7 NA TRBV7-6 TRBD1 CASSLGTGPYEQYF TGTGCCAGCAGCTTAGGGACAGGACCCTACGAGCAGTACTTC
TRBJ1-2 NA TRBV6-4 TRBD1 CASRPDRGRIDGYTF TGTGCCAGCAGACCTGACAGGGGTCGGATCGATGGCTACACCTTC
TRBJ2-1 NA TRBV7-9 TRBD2 CASSLELAGAYNEQFF TGTGCCAGCAGCTTAGAACTAGCGGGGGCGTACAATGAGCAGTTCTTC
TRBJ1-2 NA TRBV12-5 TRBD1 CASGLVVAAGGSKGYTF TGTGCTAGTGGTTTGGTAGTGGCGGCAGGGGGTTCGAAGGGCTACACCTTC
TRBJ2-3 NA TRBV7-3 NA CASSPDRDSNPDTQYF TGTGCCAGCAGCCCCGACAGGGACTCTAACCCCGATACGCAGTATTTT
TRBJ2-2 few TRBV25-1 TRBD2 CACGGRTSLNTGELFF TGTGCTTGCGGGGGTCGGACTAGCCTTAACACCGGGGAGCTGTTTTTT
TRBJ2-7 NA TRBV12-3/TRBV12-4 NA CASSLSGAYEQYF TGTGCCAGCAGCCTTAGCGGTGCCTACGAGCAGTACTTC
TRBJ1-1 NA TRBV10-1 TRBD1 CASSDPLTGAEAFF TGCGCCAGCAGTGACCCTCTCACAGGGGCTGAAGCTTTCTTT